This TCR beta chain stems from a study of shared clonotypes between healthy human individuals. For each subset, genomic DNA was distributed in equal portions over several immunoSEQ plates. Around 300 ng DNA, roughly 28,000 T cell genomes, went into unsorted PBMC replicate PCRs. The sequenced material, unsorted PBMC DNA, was run on ten immunoSEQ deep assay plates. Method: immunoSEQ multiplex PCR; TCRdb's copy keeps in-frame clones and lacks some. The data contain about 480,000 clones, around 79% of them singletons. All participating donors were Caucasian adults from Nashville, Tennessee. V was trimmed by 6 bases and J by 1 base, leaving 12 bases between them. CDR1 KGHSH and CDR2 LQKENI come from the germline V gene. This CDR3 contains 14 residues.

Sequencing input: PBMCs. This clonotype was sampled from a woman aged 35 to 49 in good health. Some clones in this sample may be carry-over from other donors' samples. V and J are TRBV18 and TRBJ2-5, with a tentative D call TRBD2 (5 bases). The CDR3 loop is CASSGGSGQETQYF. In DNA, the CDR3 is TGTGCCAGCTCGGGTGGGAGCGGCCAAGAGACCCAGTACTTC.